This entry lists 26 T cell receptor beta chains sequenced from one sample in a study of blood T cells in healthy people across ages (dated by TCRdb to the mid-2010s). Library method: 5' RACE. Instrument on record: Illumina HiSeq 2500. A second PCR of about 6 to 12 cycles was run with a J-beta primer mix and a sample-barcoded 5' primer. TCRdb trimmed public reads at Q25 via fastp, called clones via MiXCR and kept in-frame beta chains. Rows with a matching CDR3 protein are joined into one entry that keeps the most common DNA and genes. The sample records some 1.6 million distinct CDR3 sequences, roughly 30% of which are singletons. The biggest ten clones account for approximately 10% of the sample. Sequencing used blood. Receptors were obtained from a woman aged 25-40 years in good health.

This chain uses TRBV6-1 with TRBJ1-1; D call uncertain. Germline loops: CDR1 MNHNS, CDR2 SASEGT. The V and J ends lost 8 bases and 6 bases respectively, with 13 bases between them. CDR3 size: 12 residues. CDR3 residues: CASLRPKAEAFF. CDR3 bases: TGTGCCAGCCTTCGCCCGAAGGCTGAAGCTTTCTTT.

The chain employs TRBV3-1 and TRBJ1-3; D remains ambiguous. The V gene's germline CDR1 is LGHDT and CDR2 YNNKEL (reference sequence). The CDR3 spans 15 residues. With 4 bases removed from V and 2 bases from J, the gap between germline ends came to 12 bases. CDR3 DNA: TGTGCCAGCAGCCCTATTCGGCTAACTGGAAACACCATATATTTT. It codes for CASSPIRLTGNTIYF.

There are a few counts of this clonotype. The chain uses TRBV4-1 and TRBJ1-6; a possible D gene is TRBD1 (6 bases). V lost 4 bases and J 14 bases, leaving 21 bases between the germline ends. Germline V lookup: CDR1 MGHRA, CDR2 YSYEKL. CDR3 length: 15 amino acids. The CDR3 loop reads CASSLPDSPTGSLHF. CDR3 DNA: TGCGCCAGCAGCCTCCCGGACAGCCCGACGGGATCCCTCCACTTT.

This clonotype was counted only a few times. V usage is TRBV30 and J usage is TRBJ1-1, with D perhaps matching TRBD1 (5 bases). CDR1 GTSNPN and CDR2 SVGIG come from the germline V gene (reference sequence). Trimming shortened V by 5 bases and J by 6 bases, and 13 bases separated the two germline ends. This CDR3 is 12 amino acids long. The CDR3 nucleotides are TGTGCCTGGGACAGATCCGGCGCTGAAGCTTTCTTT. It yields the protein CAWDRSGAEAFF.

This clonotype was detected many times. This sequence joins TRBV5-1 and TRBJ2-1; unclear D gene. V lost 0 bases, J lost 0 bases, and 4 bases lay in between. The CDR3 has 14 amino acids. CDR1 SGHRS and CDR2 YFSETQ come from the germline V gene. The chain's CDR3 is CASSLGDSYNEQFF. DNA for the CDR3: TGCGCCAGCAGCTTGGGGGACTCCTACAATGAGCAGTTCTTC.

The chain recombines TRBV15 with TRBJ1-4; D is unclear. CDR3 length: 15 residues. Trimming left V 4 bases short and J 7 bases short, with 16 bases between. Per germline, CDR1 LNHNV and CDR2 YYDKDF (reference sequence). CDR3 protein: CATSTRSQTSEKLFF. The CDR3 region has the DNA TGTGCCACCAGCACCAGGTCCCAGACGAGTGAAAAACTGTTTTTT.

This chain links TRBV28 with TRBJ1-5; D may be TRBD1 (5 bases). From germline, CDR1 is MDHEN and CDR2 SYDVKM. The V end lost 6 bases, the J end lost 2 bases, and 23 bases lay between the germline ends. The CDR3 is 18 residues long. The CDR3 here is CASSRLVWGDAGNQPQHF. In nucleotides, the CDR3 is TGTGCCAGCAGCCGGCTCGTATGGGGGGACGCCGGCAATCAGCCCCAGCATTTT.

This chain joins TRBV18 and TRBJ2-7; 10 bases are a match to TRBD2. The germline gives CDR1 KGHSH, CDR2 LQKENI. The CDR3 covers 15 residues. V shed 3 bases and J 6 bases; nucleotides not matched to a gene: 8. In DNA form, the CDR3 reads TGTGCCAGCTCACCTCCGGGACTAGCGCCTCCCGAGCAGTACTTC. Amino acid sequence: CASSPPGLAPPEQYF.

This clonotype was counted only a few times. This chain joins TRBV6-4 and TRBJ2-3; D tentatively reads TRBD1 or TRBD2 (5 bases each). Trimming removed 2 bases from V and 4 bases from J, with 19 bases in between. This CDR3 has 17 residues. From germline, CDR1 is MRHNA and CDR2 SNTAGT. The CDR3 region is CASSDHRRQGPPDTQYF. The CDR3 DNA reads TGTGCCAGCAGTGACCACCGACGGCAGGGACCCCCAGATACGCAGTATTTT.

This clonotype has a handful of counts. The chain couples TRBV9 to TRBJ2-5, with D tentatively TRBD1 (5 bases). Matching the DNA end better, TRBJ2-7 makes the J call doubtful. Germline values: CDR1 SGDLS, CDR2 YYNGEE. The CDR3 is 14 amino acids. The DNA for the CDR3 is TGTGCCAGCAGCCGCAGGGCCGAACCCTCCGAGCAGTACTTC. Protein product: CASSRRAEPSEQYF.

V gene TRBV11-2 combines with J gene TRBJ2-5; D possibly corresponds to TRBD1 (6 bases). V gave up 4 bases and J gave up 11 bases, with 17 bases separating them. The length of the CDR3 is 13 residues. CDR1 is SGHAT, CDR2 FQNNGV, per germline. The CDR3 spells CASSSDSPWEQYF. The CDR3 nucleotides are TGTGCCAGCAGCTCGGACAGTCCCTGGGAGCAGTACTTC.

On this clonotype itself: Possible read error: a much larger clone is one base away. J is TRBJ2-1 and V is TRBV20-1, with D perhaps TRBD2 (5 bases). The V and J ends lost 0 bases and 2 bases respectively, with 14 bases between them. Germline V gene data show CDR1 as DFQATT and CDR2 as SNEGSKA (reference sequence). CDR3 length equals 16 residues. This CDR3 is CSARDLREIPYNEQFF. In nucleotides, the CDR3 is TGCAGTGCTAGAGATCTTAGGGAGATCCCCTACAATGAGCAGTTCTTC.

This rearrangement joins TRBV28 to TRBJ2-7, with TRBD1 as a possible D gene (6 bases). The CDR3 covers 16 residues. Germline CDR1 and CDR2: MDHEN and SYDVKM. V dropped 7 bases and J dropped 4 bases, with 23 bases sitting between them. CDR3 region: CASTLGGRGTGYEQYF. The CDR3 coding sequence is TGTGCCAGCACCCTAGGGGGACGAGGAACGGGGTACGAGCAGTACTTC.

This rearrangement joins TRBV7-2 to TRBJ1-1; D gene ambiguous. The germline V and J ends were trimmed by 8 bases and 4 bases, with 8 bases remaining between them. Germline CDR1 SGHTA, CDR2 FQGNSA. This CDR3 contains 11 residues. The CDR3 DNA reads as TGTGCCAGCGGGAGGGCCACTGAAGCTTTCTTT. Protein product: CASGRATEAFF.

The sample holds a few counts of this clonotype. The chain combines TRBV4-1 with TRBJ1-2, with D possibly matching TRBD1 (5 bases). Germline values: CDR1 MGHRA, CDR2 YSYEKL. V was cut by 2 bases and J by 0 bases, with 13 bases left in between. CDR3 length: 16 amino acids. The CDR3 loop reads CASSQPSGGANYGYTF. As DNA, the CDR3 is TGCGCCAGCAGCCAACCCTCGGGGGGGGCTAACTATGGCTACACCTTC.

V gene TRBV7-8 combines with J gene TRBJ1-5, with D possibly matching TRBD1 (6 bases). The V and J ends lost 8 bases and 6 bases respectively, with 23 bases between them. CDR3 length equals 16 residues. Germline CDR1 is SGHVS and CDR2 is FQNEAQ. The CDR3 DNA reads as TGTGCCAGCGGCCCGTTTGGGCAGGGGATTTCTCAGCCCCAGCATTTT. Translating it yields CASGPFGQGISQPQHF.

In this sample, this clonotype turned up a few times. V is TRBV5-1 and J is TRBJ2-3, with D unresolved. CDR3 size: 15 residues. V was pared by 0 bases and J by 10 bases, with 18 bases between. Germline assignment: CDR1 SGHRS and CDR2 YFSETQ. The CDR3 DNA reads TGCGCCAGCAGCTTGGGGCAGTTTGACCTAACACCGCAGTATTTT. Its protein is CASSLGQFDLTPQYF.

This clonotype has more than one count but fewer than ten. The chain carries TRBV20-1 and TRBJ1-2, with TRBD1 matching over 8 bases. This CDR3 contains 15 residues. V lost 5 bases to trimming and J lost 6 bases; unmatched junction nucleotides: 14. CDR1 is DFQATT and CDR2 is SNEGSKA in the germline V gene (reference sequence). The CDR3 region is CSAPRSPGGENGYTF. In nucleotides, the CDR3 is TGCAGTGCTCCACGGTCCCCAGGGGGCGAAAATGGCTACACCTTC.

This clonotype has a handful of counts. The gene calls are TRBV20-1 and TRBJ2-5; perhaps TRBD1 as D (5 bases). The V gene lost 4 bases and the J gene lost 2 bases, with 14 bases spanning the gap. Germline V gene data show CDR1 as DFQATT and CDR2 as SNEGSKA (reference sequence). The CDR3 is made up of 14 amino acids. The CDR3 region is CSAINRQTQETQYF. The CDR3 DNA reads as TGCAGTGCTATTAACCGACAGACACAAGAGACCCAGTACTTC.

V usage is TRBV29-1 and J usage is TRBJ2-3, with a weak D call TRBD1 (6 bases). There are 14 residues in the CDR3. The germline CDR1 and CDR2 sequences are SQVTM and ANQGSEA. V dropped 1 base and J dropped 6 bases, with 14 bases sitting between them. The CDR3, as DNA: TGCAGCGTTGAAGGGGGCAGGGGAGACGATACGCAGTATTTT. This sequence encodes CSVEGGRGDDTQYF.

This clonotype was counted at least ten times. This chain uses TRBV12-3 or TRBV12-4 with TRBJ2-1, with no clear D. The CDR3 extends over 12 amino acids. V was shortened by 4 bases and J by 4 bases, with 5 bases between the two germline ends. The CDR3 sequence is CASSSLYNEQFF. The CDR3 nucleotides are TGTGCCAGCAGTTCTTTATACAATGAGCAGTTCTTC.

In its sample, this clonotype was seen a few times. The rearrangement joins TRBV28 to TRBJ2-3; 7 bases agree with TRBD2. This CDR3 spans 16 amino acids. Germline trimming cut 3 bases from V and 6 bases from J; bases unmatched to any gene: 12. The germline V gene has CDR1 MDHEN and CDR2 SYDVKM. CDR3 coding DNA: TGTGCCAGCAGTTTCCTTTCCTCATCGCGGGGGGATACGCAGTATTTT. Translating gives CASSFLSSSRGDTQYF.

Concerning this clonotype itself: An end of the junction does not agree with germline; a read error may underlie this. The V gene is TRBV30, the J gene TRBJ1-1; D gene ambiguous. CDR1 and CDR2 from the germline V gene are GTSNPN and SVGIG (reference sequence). The CDR3 has 11 residues. The CDR3 DNA is TGTGCCTGGCGGCCGGGCACTGGAGCTTTCTTT. It is translated as CAWRPGTGAFF.

Concerning this clonotype itself: Mismatch with germline at one junction end may stem from a read error. The chain couples TRBV29-1 to TRBJ1-1; D possibly corresponds to TRBD1 (5 bases). The germline gives CDR1 SQVTM, CDR2 ANQGSEA. The length of the CDR3 is 15 residues. As DNA, the CDR3 is TGCAGCGCTGAACCTACACAGGTTCGGAACACTGAAGCTTTCTTT. As protein: CSAEPTQVRNTEAFF.

This clonotype occurred once. The chain joins TRBV7-8 to TRBJ2-1; D unclear. Germline-derived CDR1 and CDR2 are SGHVS and FQNEAQ. This CDR3 region has 15 residues. With 3 bases removed from V and 4 bases from J, the gap between germline ends came to 13 bases. In DNA form, the CDR3 reads TGTGCCAGCAGCTTCGATGAAACTCTATACAATGAGCAGTTCTTC. This translates into CASSFDETLYNEQFF.

V and J are TRBV29-1 and TRBJ1-2; TRBD1 matches at 7 bases. V was pared by 4 bases and J by 4 bases, with 3 bases of the junction left unmatched. Germline V gene sequence: CDR1 SQVTM, CDR2 ANQGSEA. The CDR3 extends over 12 amino acids. CDR3 in DNA: TGCAGCGTTGGGGGACAGCCCTATGGCTACACCTTC. Its translation: CSVGGQPYGYTF.